This record looks at one TCR beta chain sequence and its context. Its specificity is unknown. The data are from a study of T cell repertoires in cytomegalovirus infection. At the level of the study: In public TCR beta signatures, there were indications of both CMV infection and matching HLA type. Overall study results and limits: Across the ex vivo response, the dominant clonotypes were HLA-C-restricted CMV-specific TCR beta clonotypes. Of the TCR beta families, the public ones yielded a cumulative frequency that identified carriers of CMV plus the relevant HLA.

One entry per CDR3 protein, called by TCRdb with MiXCR from the reads. Of approximately 400,000 distinct CDR3 sequences listed, approximately 31% are singletons. Germline lookup yields CDR1 KGHDR and CDR2 SFDVKD. CDR3 size: 15 residues. Deletions cut 4 bases from V and 5 bases from J, with 14 bases between. Sequenced material: PBMCs. This TCR derives from a human donor in good health (CMV status not recorded). Some clones in this sample may be carry-over from other donors' samples. The genes are TRBV24-1 and TRBJ1-5; perhaps TRBD1 as D (6 bases). CDR3 nucleotides: TGTGCCACCAGTGACTCGGACAGCCTCGATCAGCCCCAGCATTTT. It codes for CATSDSDSLDQPQHF.